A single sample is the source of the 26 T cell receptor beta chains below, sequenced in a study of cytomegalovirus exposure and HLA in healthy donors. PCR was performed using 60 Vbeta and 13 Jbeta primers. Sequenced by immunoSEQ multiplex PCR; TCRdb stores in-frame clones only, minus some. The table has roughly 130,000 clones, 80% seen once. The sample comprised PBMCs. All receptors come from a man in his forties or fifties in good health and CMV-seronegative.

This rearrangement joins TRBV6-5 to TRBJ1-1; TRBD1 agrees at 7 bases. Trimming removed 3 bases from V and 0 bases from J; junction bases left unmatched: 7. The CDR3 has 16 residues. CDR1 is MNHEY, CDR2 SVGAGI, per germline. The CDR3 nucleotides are TGTGCCAGCAGTTATCGACAGGGATCCATGAACACTGAAGCTTTCTTT. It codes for CASSYRQGSMNTEAFF.

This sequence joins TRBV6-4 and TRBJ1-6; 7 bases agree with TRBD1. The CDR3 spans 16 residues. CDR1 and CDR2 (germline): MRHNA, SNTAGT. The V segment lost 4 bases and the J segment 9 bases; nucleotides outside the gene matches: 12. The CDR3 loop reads CASSAEGQTFGSPLHF. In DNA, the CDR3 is TGTGCCAGCAGTGCCGAGGGACAGACCTTTGGTTCACCCCTCCACTTT.

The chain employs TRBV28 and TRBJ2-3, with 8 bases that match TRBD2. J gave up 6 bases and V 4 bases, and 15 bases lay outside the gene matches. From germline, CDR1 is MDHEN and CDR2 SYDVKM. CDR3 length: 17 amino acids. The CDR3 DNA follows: TGTGCCAGCAGTTCCCACCCGGGGGGGCCAAACGGCGATACGCAGTATTTT. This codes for CASSSHPGGPNGDTQYF.

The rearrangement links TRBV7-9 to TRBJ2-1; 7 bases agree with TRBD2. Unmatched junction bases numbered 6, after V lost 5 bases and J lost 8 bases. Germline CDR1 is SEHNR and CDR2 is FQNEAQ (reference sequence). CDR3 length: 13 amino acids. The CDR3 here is CASSPPGGYEQFF. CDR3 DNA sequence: TGTGCCAGCAGCCCCCCGGGAGGCTATGAGCAGTTCTTC. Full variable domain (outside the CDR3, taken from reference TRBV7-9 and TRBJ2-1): DTGVSQNPRHKITKRGQNVTFRCDPISEHNRLYWYRQTLGQGPEFLTYFQNEAQLEKSRLLSDRFSAERPKGSFSTLEIQRTEQGDSAMYLCASSPPGGYEQFFGPGTRLTVL.

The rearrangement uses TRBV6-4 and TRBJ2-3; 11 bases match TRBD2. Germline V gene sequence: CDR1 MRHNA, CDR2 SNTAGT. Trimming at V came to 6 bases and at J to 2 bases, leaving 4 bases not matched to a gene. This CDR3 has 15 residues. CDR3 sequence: CASSLSGGATDTQYF. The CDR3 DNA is TGTGCCAGCAGCCTTAGCGGGGGGGCCACAGATACGCAGTATTTT.

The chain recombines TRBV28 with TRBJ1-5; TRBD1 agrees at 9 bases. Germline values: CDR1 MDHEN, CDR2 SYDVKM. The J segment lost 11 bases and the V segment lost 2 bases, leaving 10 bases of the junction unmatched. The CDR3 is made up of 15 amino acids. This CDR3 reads CASSLGGQGDVAQHF. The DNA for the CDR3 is TGTGCCAGCAGTTTAGGGGGACAGGGAGATGTGGCCCAGCATTTT.

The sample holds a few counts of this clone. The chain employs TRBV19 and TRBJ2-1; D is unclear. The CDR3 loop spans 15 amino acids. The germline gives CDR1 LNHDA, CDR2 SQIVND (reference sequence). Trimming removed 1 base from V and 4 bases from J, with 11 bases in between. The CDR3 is CASSIGLDGYNEQFF. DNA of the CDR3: TGTGCCAGTAGTATAGGTCTTGACGGGTACAATGAGCAGTTCTTC.

This chain's CDR3 is CASSLDRGLYGYTF. The CDR3 DNA sequence: TGTGCCAGCAGCTTGGACAGGGGGCTCTATGGCTACACCTTC. The chain couples TRBV5-8 to TRBJ1-2; 9 bases map to TRBD1. V gave up 0 bases and J gave up 4 bases; unmatched junction bases: 1. CDR1 is SGHTS, CDR2 YDEGEE, per germline. CDR3 length: 14 residues.

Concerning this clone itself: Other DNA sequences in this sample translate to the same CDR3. CDR3 DNA sequence: TGTGCCAGCAGCCATTCTCCGGGACAGTCCGGCCCTTTAGGCTACGAGCAGTACTTC. Amino acid sequence: CASSHSPGQSGPLGYEQYF. This chain joins TRBV4-2 and TRBJ2-7; 7 bases align to TRBD1. Germline V gives CDR1 LGHNA, CDR2 YNFKEQ. The CDR3 consists of 19 residues. V was clipped by 3 bases and J by 3 bases; unmatched bases: 20.

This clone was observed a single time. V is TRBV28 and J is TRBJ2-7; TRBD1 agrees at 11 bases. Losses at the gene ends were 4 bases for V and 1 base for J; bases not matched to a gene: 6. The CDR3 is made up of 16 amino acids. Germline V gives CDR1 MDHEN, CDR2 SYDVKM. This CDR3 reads CASSSPGQGASYEQYF. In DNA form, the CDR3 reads TGTGCCAGCAGTTCCCCCGGACAGGGGGCGTCCTACGAGCAGTACTTC.

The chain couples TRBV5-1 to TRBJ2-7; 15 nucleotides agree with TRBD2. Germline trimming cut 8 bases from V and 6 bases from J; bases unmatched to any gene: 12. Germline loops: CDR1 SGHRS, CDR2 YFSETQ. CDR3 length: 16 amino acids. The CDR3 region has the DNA TGCGCCAGAACCGGGACTAGCGGGAGGTCCGATTGCGAGCAGTACTTC. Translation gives CARTGTSGRSDCEQYF. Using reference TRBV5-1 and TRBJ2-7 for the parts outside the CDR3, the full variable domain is KAGVTQTPRYLIKTRGQQVTLSCSPISGHRSVSWYQQTPGQGLQFLFEYFSETQRNKGNFPGRFSGRQFSNSRSEMNVSTLELGDSALYLCARTGTSGRSDCEQYFGPGTRLTVT.

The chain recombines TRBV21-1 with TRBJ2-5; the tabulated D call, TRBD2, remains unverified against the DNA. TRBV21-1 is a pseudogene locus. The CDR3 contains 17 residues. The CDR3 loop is CASSTPREREDQETQYF. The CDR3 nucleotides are TGTGCCAGCAGCACCCCGAGGGAACGGGAGGACCAAGAGACCCAGTACTTC.

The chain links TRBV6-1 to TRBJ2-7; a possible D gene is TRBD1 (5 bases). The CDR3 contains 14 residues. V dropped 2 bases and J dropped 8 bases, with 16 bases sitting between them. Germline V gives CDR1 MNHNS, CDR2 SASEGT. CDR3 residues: CASSEQGGGFKQYF. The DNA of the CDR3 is TGTGCCAGCAGTGAACAGGGTGGCGGATTTAAGCAGTACTTC.

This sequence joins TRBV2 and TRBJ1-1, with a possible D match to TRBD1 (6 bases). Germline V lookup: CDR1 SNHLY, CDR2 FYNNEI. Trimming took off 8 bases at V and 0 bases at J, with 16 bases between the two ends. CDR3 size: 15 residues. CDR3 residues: CASLHRGHMNTEAFF. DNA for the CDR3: TGTGCCAGCCTGCACCGGGGACATATGAACACTGAAGCTTTCTTT.

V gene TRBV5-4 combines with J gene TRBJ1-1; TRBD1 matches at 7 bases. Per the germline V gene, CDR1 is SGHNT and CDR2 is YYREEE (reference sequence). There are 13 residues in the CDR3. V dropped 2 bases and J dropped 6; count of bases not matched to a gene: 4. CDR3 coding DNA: TGTGCCAGCAGCTTACAGGGGCTGTCTGAAGCTTTCTTT. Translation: CASSLQGLSEAFF.

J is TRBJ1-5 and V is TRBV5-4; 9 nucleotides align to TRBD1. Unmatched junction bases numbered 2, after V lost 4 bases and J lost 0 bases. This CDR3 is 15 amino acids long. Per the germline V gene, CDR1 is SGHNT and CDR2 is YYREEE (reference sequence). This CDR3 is CASSPDRGSNQPQHF. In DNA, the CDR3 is TGTGCCAGCAGCCCGGACAGGGGTAGCAATCAGCCCCAGCATTTT.

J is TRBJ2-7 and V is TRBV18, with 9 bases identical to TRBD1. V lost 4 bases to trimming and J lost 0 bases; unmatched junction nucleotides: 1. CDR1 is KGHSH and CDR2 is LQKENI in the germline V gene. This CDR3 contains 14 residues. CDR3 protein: CASSQTGGSYEQYF. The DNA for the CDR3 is TGTGCCAGCTCACAGACAGGGGGCTCCTACGAGCAGTACTTC.

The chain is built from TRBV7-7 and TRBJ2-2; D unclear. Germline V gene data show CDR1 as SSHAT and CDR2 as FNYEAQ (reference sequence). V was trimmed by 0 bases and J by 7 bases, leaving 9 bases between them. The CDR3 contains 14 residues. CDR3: CASSLAVSGGELFF. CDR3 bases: TGTGCCAGCAGCTTAGCGGTCTCCGGCGGGGAGCTGTTTTTT.

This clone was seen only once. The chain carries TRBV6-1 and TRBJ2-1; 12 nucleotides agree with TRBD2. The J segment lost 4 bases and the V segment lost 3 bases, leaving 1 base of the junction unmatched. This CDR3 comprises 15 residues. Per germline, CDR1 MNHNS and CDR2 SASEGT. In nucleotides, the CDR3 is TGTGCCAGCAGTGACGGGACTAGCGGGTACAATGAGCAGTTCTTC. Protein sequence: CASSDGTSGYNEQFF.

The CDR3 sequence is CASSVTGGEIKEAFF. CDR3 DNA sequence: TGTGCCAGCAGTGTGACAGGGGGAGAGATTAAAGAAGCTTTCTTT. The V gene is TRBV6-1, the J gene TRBJ1-1; 9 nucleotides align to TRBD1. CDR1 MNHNS and CDR2 SASEGT come from the germline V gene. V was clipped by 4 bases and J by 8 bases; unmatched bases: 11. The CDR3 totals 15 residues.

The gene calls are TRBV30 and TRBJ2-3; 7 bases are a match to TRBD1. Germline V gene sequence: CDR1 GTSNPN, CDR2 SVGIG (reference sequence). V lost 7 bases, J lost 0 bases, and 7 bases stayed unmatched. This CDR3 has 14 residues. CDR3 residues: CAFSGGSSTDTQYF. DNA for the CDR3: TGTGCCTTCTCAGGGGGATCAAGCACAGATACGCAGTATTTT.

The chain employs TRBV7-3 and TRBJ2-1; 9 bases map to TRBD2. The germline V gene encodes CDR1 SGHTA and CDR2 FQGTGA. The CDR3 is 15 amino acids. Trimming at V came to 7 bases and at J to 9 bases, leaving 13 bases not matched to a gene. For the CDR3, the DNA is TGTGCCAGCACCCTAGGTTCGGGACTAGCTTCTGAGCAGTTCTTC. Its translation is CASTLGSGLASEQFF. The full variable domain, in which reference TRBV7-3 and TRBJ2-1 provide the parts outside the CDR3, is GAGVSQTPSNKVTEKGKYVELRCDPISGHTALYWYRQSLGQGPEFLIYFQGTGAADDSGLPNDRFFAVRPEGSVSTLKIQRTERGDSAVYLCASTLGSGLASEQFFGPGTRLTVL.

CDR3 in amino acids: CSVVRGERAYEQYF. DNA for the CDR3: TGCAGCGTTGTTCGGGGAGAGCGGGCCTACGAGCAGTACTTC. The chain carries TRBV29-1 and TRBJ2-7; possibly TRBD2 for D (6 bases). CDR3 length equals 14 residues. Germline values: CDR1 SQVTM, CDR2 ANQGSEA. Trimming cost V 4 bases and J 2 bases, with 15 bases left between them.

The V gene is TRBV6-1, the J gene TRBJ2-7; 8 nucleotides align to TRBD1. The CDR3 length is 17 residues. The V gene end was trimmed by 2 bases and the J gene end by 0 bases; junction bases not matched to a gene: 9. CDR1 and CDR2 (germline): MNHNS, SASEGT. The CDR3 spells CASSEFGGQVSSYEQYF. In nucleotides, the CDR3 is TGTGCCAGCAGTGAATTCGGGGGACAGGTGAGCTCCTACGAGCAGTACTTC.

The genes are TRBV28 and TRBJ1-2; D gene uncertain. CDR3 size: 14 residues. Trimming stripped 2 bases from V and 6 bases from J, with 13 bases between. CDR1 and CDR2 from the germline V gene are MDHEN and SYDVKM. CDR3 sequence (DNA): TGTGCCAGCAGTTTAATGCGCCAGGATCATGGCTACACCTTC. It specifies CASSLMRQDHGYTF.

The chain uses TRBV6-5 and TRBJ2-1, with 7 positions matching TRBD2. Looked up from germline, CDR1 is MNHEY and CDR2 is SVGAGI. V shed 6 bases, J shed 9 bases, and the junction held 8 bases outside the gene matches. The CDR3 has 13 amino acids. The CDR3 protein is CASSRGGGGEQFF. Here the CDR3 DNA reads TGTGCCAGCAGCCGGGGCGGGGGAGGTGAGCAGTTCTTC.